This is a list of T cell receptor beta chains from one sample in a study of blood T cell repertoires in COVID-19. Sequencing used immunoSEQ multiplex PCR; TCRdb keeps in-frame clones, though not all of them. The sample holds approximately 240,000 clones; 80% to 90% are singletons and the top ten take 2.5% to 3.5%. The sequenced material came from peripheral blood. The receptors come from a man between 50 and 59 years old who had recovered from COVID-19. Both conserved end residues are trimmed from each CDR3. Rows give clone size only sometimes, using once, few, many, or a class for an expanded clone.

TRBJ2-6	-	14	TRBV19	ASSDRGTTGANVLT
TRBJ2-5	-	12	TRBV5-5	ASSLGSSQETQY
TRBJ2-2	-	13	TRBV6-5	ASNREGQGTGELF
TRBJ2-3	-	12	TRBV6-5	ASSLRGVADTQY
TRBJ2-7	-	14	TRBV28	ASSPTGTHPNYEQY
TRBJ2-2	-	14	TRBV19	ASSRSPGQGAGELF
TRBJ2-3	-	10	TRBV28	AGSPGTDTQY
TRBJ2-7	few	10	TRBV24-1	ATGTRSHEQY
TRBJ2-3	-	15	TRBV7-2	ASSLAWVAGVPDTQY
TRBJ1-1	-	13	TRBV7-9	ASSNQHRGNTEAF
TRBJ2-7	-	12	TRBV19	ASSPRQGPDEQY
TRBJ2-7	-	13	TRBV6-5	ASSYRPSGMSEQY
TRBJ2-2	-	15	TRBV21-1	ASSKDPSGRSHGELF
TRBJ1-1	-	12	TRBV7-2	ASSLVGGATEAF
TRBJ1-1	-	10	TRBV19	ASTREGFEAF
TRBJ2-7	-	11	TRBV30	ASLLAGGIRKY
TRBJ2-3	-	13	TRBV28	ASSLISGRADTQY
TRBJ2-5	-	10	TRBV29-1	SATSSRETQY
TRBJ2-3	-	10	TRBV7-8	ASSPSLYTQY
TRBJ2-3	-	11	TRBV12-3/TRBV12-4	ASSPRDTDTQY
TRBJ2-3	-	12	TRBV19	ASKKGQGGDTQY
TRBJ2-7	-	13	TRBV6-5	ASSWTGQGAGEQY
TRBJ1-2	-	11	TRBV7-9	ASSLAGGQGYT
TRBJ2-1	once	15	TRBV19	ASSIRLAGYSYNEQF
TRBJ2-3	-	14	TRBV6-1	ASSERASGSGDTQY
TRBJ1-1	-	12	TRBV15	ATSRDGMNTEAF
TRBJ2-7	once	11	TRBV2	ASRRHQSYEQY
TRBJ2-2	-	17	TRBV3-1/TRBV3-2	ASSRGGRWHVARTGELF
TRBJ2-1	few	13	TRBV11-1	ASSAGTSDYNEQF
TRBJ1-2	-	12	TRBV15	ATSQPRGVAGYT
TRBJ2-1	-	14	TRBV27	ASSLQGVLSYNEQF
TRBJ1-5	once	14	TRBV19	ASSILRTGGSQPQH
TRBJ1-2	-	11	TRBV19	ASMEAHPGGYT
TRBJ1-4	-	13	TRBV27	ASSDLGQATGKLF
TRBJ1-3	-	12	TRBV6-6	ASLQGAAGNTIY
TRBJ2-2	-	11	TRBV18	ASSPAGTGELF
TRBJ1-3	-	17	TRBV11-2	ASSRRDRDPQSSGNTIY
TRBJ1-3	-	14	TRBV11-2	ASSLGRVETGNTIY
TRBJ2-7	-	10	TRBV28	ASSPPIYEQY
TRBJ1-1	-	15	TRBV19	ASSPNDRGLSHTEAF
TRBJ2-1	-	13	TRBV7-2	ASSSDRATYNEQF
TRBJ1-5	-	11	TRBV3-1/TRBV3-2	ASSAEPSRPQH
TRBJ1-1	many	11	TRBV19	ASSIYSNSEAF
TRBJ2-5	-	16	TRBV13	ASSSALVFQGSREAQY
TRBJ2-3	-	13	TRBV10-3	AISESINLLRKQY
TRBJ2-7	-	10	TRBV27	ASSLPSYEQY
TRBJ2-7	-	11	TRBV7-8	ASSPGLAGEGY
TRBJ2-2	-	12	TRBV28	ASSLVQGAGELF
TRBJ2-5	-	14	TRBV28	ASRPGLAGIQETQY
TRBJ2-7	-	11	TRBV10-2	ASSGLAGYEQY
TRBJ2-7	-	13	TRBV20-1	SASDSGQVRDEQY
TRBJ2-5	few	12	TRBV3-1/TRBV3-2	ASSGLARQETQY
TRBJ2-7	-	11	TRBV6-5	AILGLAGAAQY